This T cell receptor beta chain was retrieved from a study of T cell repertoires in cytomegalovirus infection (dated by TCRdb to between 2018 and 2021). About the full investigation: The peptide stimulations were aimed at well-studied HLA-B-restricted epitopes as well as recently identified HLA-C-restricted CMV epitopes, whose presentation resists viral immunomodulation. Donor HLA type was relevant to the analysis, as public TCR beta signatures indicated carriage of CMV infection together with the matching HLA type. General study outcomes and caveats: Carriers of CMV infection plus the relevant HLA type were discriminated by the cumulative frequency of public TCR beta family members in the study cohort and in an independent roughly 350-donor cohort. The ex vivo response was dominated by HLA-C-restricted CMV-specific TCR beta clonotypes, which also provided the single most frequent clonotype in two of eight donors.

TCRdb lists the instrument as Illumina HiSeq 1500. TCRdb took the public reads, trimmed them with fastp at Q25, ran MiXCR for clone calling and kept in-frame beta chains. Every CDR3 protein is listed once, alongside the most common genes and DNA of its rows. This sample comprises 250,000 to 300,000 distinct CDR3 sequences, approximately 22% of them detected only once. Of the sample, roughly 20% is held by the ten largest clones. The sample's treatment or condition, from its label and the paper: in vitro stimulation with specific CMV peptide epitopes to enrich CMV-specific T cells. At the junction V is shortened by 7 bases and J by 2 bases, with 14 bases in between. CDR1 and CDR2, per the germline V gene, are SGHTA and FQGNSA. Including cysteine and phenylalanine, the CDR3 has 14 amino acids. CDR3 DNA is the only sequence kept; it has 42 bases, read in frame from the first base. As for this clonotype: Its target antigen remains unknown. Possible read error: a much larger clone is one base away.

This specimen was cultured PBMCs, taken from culture after CMV antigen stimulation. The receptor comes from a human donor in good health (CMV status not recorded). Some clones in this sample may be carry-over from other donors' samples. Recombination connected TRBV7-2 to TRBJ2-5; a tentative D match to TRBD1 spans 6 bases. CDR3 protein: CASIHQTGQETQYF. The nucleotide sequence is TGTGCCAGCATCCATCAGACAGGACAAGAGACCCAGTACTTC.